This record covers a single TCR beta chain. What it binds is not known. Researchers built TCR beta cDNA using 5'RACE template switching with UMIs. From the 5' RACE reads, TCRdb lists one entry per CDR3 protein and no DNA. The repertoire table contains 500,000 or so distinct CDR3 sequences. This CDR3 contains 17 residues. Per germline, CDR1 SGHAT and CDR2 FQNNGV. The data belong to a study of T cells expressing NK-cell markers. Findings and limits, study-wide: Several donors had dominant NKG2C+ clonotypes that comprised about 1.0-7.5% of their CD8+ T cells. These clonotypes additionally ranked first within the CD3+CD56-NKG2C+ fraction of several donors. HCMV specificity of expanded NKG2C+ T cell clones remained unclear.

The sequence was obtained from a man aged 18 to 35 in good health. The sample was blood T cells: a sorted CD56 or NKG2C T cell subset, CD4+ or CD8+ T cells, or bulk PBMC T cells (not recorded which). The chain links TRBV11-2 to TRBJ2-1; the TCRdb D gene call, TRBD2, has no DNA to confirm it. The CDR3: CASSITPGLDLYNEQFF.